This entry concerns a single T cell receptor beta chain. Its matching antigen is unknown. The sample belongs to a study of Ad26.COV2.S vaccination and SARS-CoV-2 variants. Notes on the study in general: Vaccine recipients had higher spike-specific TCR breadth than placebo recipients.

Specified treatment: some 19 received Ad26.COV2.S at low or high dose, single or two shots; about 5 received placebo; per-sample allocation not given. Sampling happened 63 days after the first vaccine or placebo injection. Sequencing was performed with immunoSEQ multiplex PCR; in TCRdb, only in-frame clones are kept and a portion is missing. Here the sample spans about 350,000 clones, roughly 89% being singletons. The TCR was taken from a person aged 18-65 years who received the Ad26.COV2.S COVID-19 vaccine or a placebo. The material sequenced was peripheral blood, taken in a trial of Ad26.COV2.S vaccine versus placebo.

CDR3 coding DNA: TGTGCCAGCAGCTCCCTCCGGGCTAGGAATGAGCAGTTCTTC. As protein: CASSSLRARNEQFF. This chain connects TRBV11-2 to TRBJ2-1, with D unresolved. CDR1 and CDR2 from the germline V gene are SGHAT and FQNNGV. CDR3 length: 14 residues. Trimming took 4 bases from V and 7 from J, leaving 14 bases between them.